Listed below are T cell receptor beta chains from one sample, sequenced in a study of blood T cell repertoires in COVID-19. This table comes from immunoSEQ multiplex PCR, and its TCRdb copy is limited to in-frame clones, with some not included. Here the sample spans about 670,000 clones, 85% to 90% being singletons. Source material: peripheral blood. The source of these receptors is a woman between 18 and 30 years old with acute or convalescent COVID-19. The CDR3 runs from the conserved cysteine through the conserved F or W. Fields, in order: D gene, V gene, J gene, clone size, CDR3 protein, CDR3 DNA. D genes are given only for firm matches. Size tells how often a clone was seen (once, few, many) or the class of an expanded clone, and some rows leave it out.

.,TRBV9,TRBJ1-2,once,CASSVGTGDYGYTF,TGTGCCAGCAGCGTAGGAACCGGAGACTATGGCTACACCTTC
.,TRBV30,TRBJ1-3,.,CAWNNRNTIYF,TGTGCCTGGAACAATAGAAACACCATATATTTT
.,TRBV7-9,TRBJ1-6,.,CASSLAGGAYNSPLHF,TGTGCCAGCAGCTTAGCCGGGGGGGCCTATAATTCACCCCTCCACTTT
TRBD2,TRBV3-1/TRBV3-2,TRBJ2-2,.,CASSQNPGLAGKGGTGELFF,TGTGCCAGCAGCCAAAACCCGGGACTAGCGGGGAAAGGGGGCACCGGGGAGCTGTTTTTT
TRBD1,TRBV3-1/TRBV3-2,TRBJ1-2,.,CASSLGQGYGYTF,TGTGCCAGCAGTCTGGGACAGGGTTATGGCTACACCTTC
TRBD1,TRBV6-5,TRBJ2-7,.,CASSTDRAPSYEQYF,TGTGCCAGCAGTACGGACAGGGCGCCTTCCTACGAGCAGTACTTC
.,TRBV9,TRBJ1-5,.,CASSVGGDNNQPQHF,TGTGCCAGCAGCGTAGGCGGGGATAACAATCAGCCCCAGCATTTT
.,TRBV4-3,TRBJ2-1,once,CASSPRGMSEQFF,TGCGCCAGCAGCCCTCGGGGGATGAGTGAGCAGTTCTTC
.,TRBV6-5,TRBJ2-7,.,CASSYSDRSEQYF,TGTGCCAGCAGTTACTCGGACAGAAGCGAGCAGTACTTC
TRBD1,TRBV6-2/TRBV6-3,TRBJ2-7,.,CASSYMGQTYEQYF,TGTGCCAGCAGTTATATGGGACAGACCTACGAGCAGTACTTC
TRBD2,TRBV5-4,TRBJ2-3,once,CASSLVSSGSSFTDTQYF,TGTGCCAGCAGCTTGGTGTCTAGCGGTTCGAGCTTCACAGATACGCAGTATTTT
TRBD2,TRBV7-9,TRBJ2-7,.,CASSLLGAGDHYEQYF,TGTGCCAGCAGCCTTTTAGGCGCGGGGGACCACTACGAGCAGTACTTC
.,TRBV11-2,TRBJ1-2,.,CASSPGGFNYGYTF,TGTGCCAGCAGCCCCGGGGGGTTCAACTATGGCTACACCTTC
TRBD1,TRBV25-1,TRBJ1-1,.,CASGGTGGDYTEAFF,TGTGCCAGCGGCGGGACAGGGGGGGATTACACTGAAGCTTTCTTT
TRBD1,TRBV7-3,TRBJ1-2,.,CASSISAITGAIGGYTF,TGTGCCAGCAGCATTTCGGCGATAACAGGGGCGATAGGTGGCTACACCTTC
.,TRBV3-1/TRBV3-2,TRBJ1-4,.,CATKESGFSPHNEKLFF,TGTGCCACGAAAGAGTCAGGGTTTTCCCCGCATAATGAAAAACTGTTTTTT
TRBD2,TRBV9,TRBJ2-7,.,CASSVRSGGAYEQYF,TGTGCCAGCAGCGTGAGGAGCGGGGGCGCCTACGAGCAGTACTTC
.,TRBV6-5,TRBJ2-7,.,CASSYSPGNRYEQYF,TGTGCCAGCAGTTATTCACCCGGGAATAGGTACGAGCAGTACTTC
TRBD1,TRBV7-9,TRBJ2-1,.,CASSLDRASSYNEQFF,TGTGCCAGCAGCTTGGACAGGGCCAGCTCCTACAATGAGCAGTTCTTC
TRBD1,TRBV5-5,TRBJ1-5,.,CASSLGTGDPTSQPQHF,TGTGCCAGCAGCTTGGGGACAGGGGATCCTACAAGTCAGCCCCAGCATTTT
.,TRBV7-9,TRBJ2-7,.,CATDSGVPSYEQYF,TGTGCCACAGACTCCGGGGTCCCCTCCTACGAGCAGTACTTC
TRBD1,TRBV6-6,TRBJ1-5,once,CASRRAATRTGSNQPQHF,TGTGCCAGCAGACGAGCGGCGACCCGGACAGGGAGCAATCAGCCCCAGCATTTT
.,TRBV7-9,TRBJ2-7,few,CASSLNPGLLSYEQYF,TGTGCCAGCAGCTTAAACCCGGGACTCCTGTCCTACGAGCAGTACTTC
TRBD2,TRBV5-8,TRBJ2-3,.,CASRFLAGETDTQYF,TGTGCCAGCAGATTCCTGGCGGGGGAGACAGATACGCAGTATTTT
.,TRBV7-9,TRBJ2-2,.,CASSFSPEAITGELFF,TGTGCCAGCAGCTTTTCTCCAGAGGCCATCACCGGGGAGCTGTTTTTT
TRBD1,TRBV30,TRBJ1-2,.,CAWSWDSKDYGYTF,TGTGCCTGGAGCTGGGACAGTAAGGACTATGGCTACACCTTC
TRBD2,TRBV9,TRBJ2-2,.,CASSVGTSGSGELFF,TGTGCCAGCAGCGTGGGGACTAGCGGTAGCGGGGAGCTGTTTTTT
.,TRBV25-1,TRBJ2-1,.,CASGGWSYNEQFF,TGTGCCAGCGGAGGGTGGTCCTACAATGAGCAGTTCTTC
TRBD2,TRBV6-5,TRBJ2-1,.,CASVPGTRDEQFF,TGTGCCAGCGTTCCAGGGACTAGAGATGAGCAGTTCTTC
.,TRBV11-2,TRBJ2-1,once,CASSPTQGVHEQFF,TGTGCCAGCAGCCCCACCCAAGGGGTCCATGAGCAGTTCTTC
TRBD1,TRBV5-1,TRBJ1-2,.,CASSFGDRGSGGYTF,TGCGCCAGCAGCTTCGGGGACAGGGGCTCCGGTGGCTACACCTTC
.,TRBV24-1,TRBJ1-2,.,CATSDPGGGYTF,TGTGCCACCAGTGACCCAGGTGGTGGCTACACCTTC
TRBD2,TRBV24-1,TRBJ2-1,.,CATSDPSGGKYNEQFF,TGTGCCACCAGTGACCCTAGCGGGGGGAAGTACAATGAGCAGTTCTTC
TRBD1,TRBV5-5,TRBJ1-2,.,CASRQGGRDYGYTF,TGTGCCAGCAGGCAGGGGGGCAGGGACTATGGCTACACCTTC
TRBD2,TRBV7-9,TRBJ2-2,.,CASSSTGTSGGPNTGELFF,TGTGCCAGCAGCTCAACCGGGACTAGCGGGGGTCCAAACACCGGGGAGCTGTTTTTT
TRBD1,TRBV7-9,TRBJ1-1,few,CASSRKTGGNTEAFF,TGTGCCAGCAGCCGCAAGACAGGGGGCAACACTGAAGCTTTCTTT
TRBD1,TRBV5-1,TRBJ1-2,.,CASSHRGEGYTF,TGCGCCAGCAGCCACAGGGGGGAGGGCTACACCTTC
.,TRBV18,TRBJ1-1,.,CASTPGTTEAFF,TGTGCCAGCACTCCCGGGACAACCGAAGCTTTCTTT
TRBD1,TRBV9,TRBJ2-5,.,CASSADRAGETQYF,TGTGCCAGCAGCGCGGACAGGGCAGGAGAGACCCAGTACTTC
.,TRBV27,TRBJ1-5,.,CASSLYSGSEQPQHF,TGTGCCAGCAGTTTATACTCGGGGTCTGAACAGCCCCAGCATTTT
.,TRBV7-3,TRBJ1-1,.,CASSYAGTNTEAFF,TGTGCCAGCAGCTACGCGGGGACGAACACTGAAGCTTTCTTT
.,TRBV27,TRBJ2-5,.,CASSFGGKTQYF,TGTGCCAGCAGTTTCGGGGGAAAGACCCAGTACTTC